The 7 T cell receptor beta chains below were found in one sample sequenced in a study of blood T cell repertoires in COVID-19. Data came from immunoSEQ multiplex PCR; TCRdb stores just in-frame clones and leaves some out. This table holds hundreds of thousands of clones, around 84% found once. The specimen sequenced was peripheral blood. These receptors were taken from a man aged 80 or over with acute or convalescent COVID-19.

This chain uses TRBV21-1 with TRBJ2-3; TRBD2, as called in the table, went unchecked against the DNA. TRBV21-1 is reported as a pseudogene. CDR3 length: 12 amino acids. The CDR3 coding sequence is TGTGCCAGCAGGGGGCGGGAGGATACGCAGTATTTT. Translating it yields CASRGREDTQYF.

The V gene is TRBV6-6, the J gene TRBJ2-3; 9 bases are shared with TRBD2. J was trimmed by 2 bases and V by 9 bases; bases with no gene match: 6. The CDR3 is made up of 14 amino acids. Germline CDR1 and CDR2: MNHNY and SVGAGI (reference sequence). The CDR3 sequence is CASLAGGTTDTQYF. Here the CDR3 DNA reads TGTGCCAGTCTCGCGGGAGGGACCACAGATACGCAGTATTTT.

This chain joins TRBV4-1 and TRBJ1-5, with D possibly matching TRBD1 (6 bases). V was trimmed by 0 bases and J by 2 bases, leaving 8 bases between them. Germline V CDR1 and CDR2: MGHRA, YSYEKL. The CDR3 loop spans 15 amino acids. CDR3 region: CASSQENRGNQPQHF. As DNA, the CDR3 is TGCGCCAGCAGCCAAGAAAACAGGGGCAATCAGCCCCAGCATTTT.

V usage is TRBV24-1 and J usage is TRBJ2-3, with TRBD1 matching over 8 bases. Germline V gives CDR1 KGHDR, CDR2 SFDVKD. This CDR3 spans 15 amino acids. Germline trimming cut 5 bases from V and 4 bases from J; bases unmatched to any gene: 7. CDR3 DNA sequence: TGTGCCACCAGTGCCAGACAGGGGACGGCAGATACGCAGTATTTT. Translated, it gives CATSARQGTADTQYF.

This rearrangement joins TRBV5-5 to TRBJ2-5; no firm D call. The CDR3 totals 14 residues. Germline CDR1 is SGHKS and CDR2 is YYEKEE (reference sequence). V lost 0 bases and J lost 5, with 11 bases in between. The CDR3 loop is CASSLGQFGETQYF. In nucleotides, the CDR3 is TGTGCCAGCAGCTTGGGCCAGTTCGGGGAGACCCAGTACTTC.

The V gene is TRBV24-1, the J gene TRBJ1-2; TRBD1 matches at 7 bases. CDR3 length equals 17 residues. Germline V gene lookup returns CDR1 KGHDR and CDR2 SFDVKD. Trimming took 4 bases from V and 2 from J; bases not matched to a gene: 12. CDR3 bases: TGTGCCACCAGTGAGATCTTGATAAGGGGGCTAAACTATGGCTACACCTTC. Its translation is CATSEILIRGLNYGYTF.

The rearrangement joins TRBV24-1 to TRBJ2-1; weak D call: TRBD1 (6 bases). The V and J ends lost 6 bases and 4 bases respectively, with 15 bases between them. Germline V gene lookup returns CDR1 KGHDR and CDR2 SFDVKD. CDR3 length: 15 residues. The CDR3 is CATSSGASYYNEQFF. DNA of the CDR3: TGTGCCACCAGTTCAGGGGCCTCTTATTACAATGAGCAGTTCTTC.